This T cell receptor beta chain was obtained from a study of T cells in Graves' hyperthyroidism and ophthalmopathy. V gave up 4 bases and J gave up 2 bases; unmatched junction bases: 8. Looked up from germline, CDR1 is MNHEY and CDR2 is SVGAGI. CDR3 length: 16 residues. This clonotype was seen at least ten times. RNA transcripts served as the template for amplifying TCR beta CDR3 regions. HTBI primers drove first-round RT-PCR of the TCR CDR3. TCRdb analysed the multiplex PCR reads with MiXCR anew, one entry per CDR3 protein. The table lists approximately 610,000 distinct CDR3 sequences, about 15% of them singletons. Exclusion followed for patients with uncontrolled infection, other autoimmune disease, pregnancy or lactation. Cells are PBMCs isolated from around 10 ml of fresh blood.

The source material was blood. This sequence joins TRBV6-5 and TRBJ2-7, with 10 bases lining up with TRBD2. This TCR was sampled from a woman in her 40s with Graves' ophthalmopathy. CDR3 loop: CASSSWTSGLPYEQYF. In nucleotides, the CDR3 is TGTGCCAGCAGTTCCTGGACTAGCGGCCTTCCCTACGAGCAGTACTTC.